The clone carrying this T cell receptor beta chain has ten or more counts. Its antigen is undetermined. The sequenced patients had an expansion of CD8+CD57+ cells seen by flow cytometry. The diagnosis in all patients was severe acquired aplastic anemia. This sample stems from a study of CD8+CD57+ T cells in acquired aplastic anemia. Overall study: DNA from sorted CD4+ and CD8+ cells averaged approximately 2.9 ug.

Profiling that covered TCR beta VDJ and CDR3 relied on genomic DNA as its template. TCRdb itself ran the reads through MiXCR, one entry per CDR3 protein. The table lists 95,000 to 150,000 distinct CDR3 sequences, about two fifths of them singletons. General study findings and limits: Overlapping CD8+ CDR3 repertoires of patients and controls contained roughly 29 shared sequences. Between the patient and control groups, CD8+ Simpson's diversity did not differ significantly.

This receptor was taken from a human donor with aplastic anemia. The sample taken for sequencing was sorted CD4+, CD8+, or CD8+CD57+ T cells (not recorded which) from PBMCs.

The CDR3 here is CASSATPGGGEQYV. In DNA, the CDR3 is TGTGCCAGCAGCGCCACCCCAGGTGGAGGCGAGCAGTACGTC. The chain is built from TRBV7-8 and TRBJ2-7; a weak D match, TRBD2 (5 bases). The CDR3 loop spans 14 amino acids. Germline CDR1 is SGHVS and CDR2 is FQNEAQ. V was trimmed by 5 bases and J by 6 bases, leaving 17 bases between them.